This TCR beta chain appears in the sequencing data of a study of OX40 agonist ivuxolimab in advanced cancers. Trimming took 2 bases from V and 1 from J; bases not matched to a gene: 12. CDR3 length: 19 amino acids. Germline V gene sequence: CDR1 SGHTA, CDR2 FQGNSA. The data were produced by immunoSEQ multiplex PCR, yet TCRdb's version contains in-frame clones alone and is incomplete. The sample records 30,000 to 40,000 clones, 70% to 90% being singletons. The sample was CD4+ or CD8+ T cells sorted from blood, taken in a trial of the OX40 agonist ivuxolimab. The J gene is TRBJ2-3, the V gene TRBV7-2, with 10 nucleotides matching TRBD2. The receptor's source is an adult with an advanced solid tumor such as melanoma, head and neck, liver or kidney cancer. DNA of the CDR3: TGTGCCAGCAGCTTAAGTCTGACTAGCGGGCTTTGGGGCACAGATACGCAGTATTTT. Its translation is CASSLSLTSGLWGTDTQYF.